This T cell receptor beta chain was identified during a study of blood T cells in healthy people across ages. Overall study results and limits: Among T cells, TCR beta diversity per million cells dropped roughly linearly as age rose. Considered underestimates were the diversity estimates obtained from one million T cells. Strong correlation was found linking TCR beta diversity to naive T cell percentage.

Primers used in a second PCR of about 7 to 12 cycles were a sample-barcoded 5' primer and a J-beta primer mix. The authors tagged each cDNA molecule using a template-switch adaptor with 12 random nucleotides. Each CDR3 protein is one row after TCRdb ran MiXCR on the 5' RACE reads. The repertoire holds fewer than 1 million distinct CDR3 sequences, with roughly 44% as singletons. This clonotype has a single count. No antigen is known for it. Germline is not matched at one junction end, which may reflect a read error. This receptor was taken from a man aged 60 to 75 in good health. Sequencing was done on a sample of blood.

CDR3 protein: CVSSIAGGRDEQFF. DNA of the CDR3: TGTGTCAGCAGCATCGCCGGGGGACGGGATGAGCAGTTCTTC. The chain joins TRBV7-3 to TRBJ2-1; tentatively, D is TRBD2 (6 bases). The CDR3 has 14 amino acids. The V gene's germline CDR1 is SGHTA and CDR2 FQGTGA.